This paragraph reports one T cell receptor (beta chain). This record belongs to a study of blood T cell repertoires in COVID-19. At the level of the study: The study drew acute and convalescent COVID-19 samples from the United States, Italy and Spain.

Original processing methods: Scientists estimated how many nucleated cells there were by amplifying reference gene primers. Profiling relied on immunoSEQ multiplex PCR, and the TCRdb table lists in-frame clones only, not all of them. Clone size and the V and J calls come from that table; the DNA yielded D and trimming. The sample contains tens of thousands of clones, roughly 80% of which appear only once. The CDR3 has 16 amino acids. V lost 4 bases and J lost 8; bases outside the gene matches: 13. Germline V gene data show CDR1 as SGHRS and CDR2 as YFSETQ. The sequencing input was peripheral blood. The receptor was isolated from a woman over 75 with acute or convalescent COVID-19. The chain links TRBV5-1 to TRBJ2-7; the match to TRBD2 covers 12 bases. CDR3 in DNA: TGCGCCAGCAGCATTCATCGACTAGCGGGAGACCCCCAGCAGTACTTC. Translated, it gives CASSIHRLAGDPQQYF.